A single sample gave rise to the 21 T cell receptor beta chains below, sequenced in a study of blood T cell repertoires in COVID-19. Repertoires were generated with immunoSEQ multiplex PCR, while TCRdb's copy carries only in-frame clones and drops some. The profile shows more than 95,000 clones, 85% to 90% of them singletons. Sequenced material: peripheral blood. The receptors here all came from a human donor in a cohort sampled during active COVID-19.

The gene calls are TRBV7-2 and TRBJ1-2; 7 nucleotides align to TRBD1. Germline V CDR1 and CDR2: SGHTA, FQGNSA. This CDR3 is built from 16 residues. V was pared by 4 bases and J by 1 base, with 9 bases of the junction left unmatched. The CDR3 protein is CASSSTGAAGNYGYTF. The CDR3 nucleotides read TGTGCCAGCAGCTCTACAGGGGCGGCTGGTAACTATGGCTACACCTTC.

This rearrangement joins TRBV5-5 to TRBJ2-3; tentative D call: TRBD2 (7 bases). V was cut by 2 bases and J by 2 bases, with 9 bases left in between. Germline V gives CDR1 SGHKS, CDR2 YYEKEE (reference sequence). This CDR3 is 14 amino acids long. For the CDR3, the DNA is TGTGCCAGCAGCTTCGGGGGGCCCACAGATACGCAGTATTTT. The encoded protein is CASSFGGPTDTQYF.

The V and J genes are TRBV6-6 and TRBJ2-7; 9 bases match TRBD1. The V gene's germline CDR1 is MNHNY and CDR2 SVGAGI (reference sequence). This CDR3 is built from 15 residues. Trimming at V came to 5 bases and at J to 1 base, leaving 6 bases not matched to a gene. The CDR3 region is CASSITGGLSYEQYF. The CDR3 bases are TGTGCCAGCAGTATCACAGGGGGCTTATCCTACGAGCAGTACTTC.

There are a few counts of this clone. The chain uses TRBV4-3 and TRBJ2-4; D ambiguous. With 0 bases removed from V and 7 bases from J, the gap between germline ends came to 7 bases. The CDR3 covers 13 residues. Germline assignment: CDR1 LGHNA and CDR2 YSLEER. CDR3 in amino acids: CASSQDLRNIQYF. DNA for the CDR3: TGCGCCAGCAGCCAAGACCTCAGGAACATTCAGTACTTC.

DNA of the CDR3: TGTGCCAGCTCGGGGGGGGGACTTAATGAAAAACTGTTTTTT. Amino acids: CASSGGGLNEKLFF. V and J are TRBV2 and TRBJ1-4; tentatively, D is TRBD1 (5 bases). Germline CDR1 and CDR2: SNHLY and FYNNEI. V was shortened by 8 bases and J by 4 bases, with 14 bases between the two germline ends. The CDR3 extends over 14 amino acids.

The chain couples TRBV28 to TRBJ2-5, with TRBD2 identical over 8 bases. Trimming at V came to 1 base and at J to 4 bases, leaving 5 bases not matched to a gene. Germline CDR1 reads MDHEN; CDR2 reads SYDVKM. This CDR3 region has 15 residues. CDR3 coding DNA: TGTGCCAGCAGTTTATCGGGACTAGGTAGAGAGACCCAGTACTTC. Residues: CASSLSGLGRETQYF. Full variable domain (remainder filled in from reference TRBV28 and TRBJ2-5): DVKVTQSSRYLVKRTGEKVFLECVQDMDHENMFWYRQDPGLGLRLIYFSYDVKMKEKGDIPEGYSVSREKKERFSLILESASTNQTSMYLCASSLSGLGRETQYFGPGTRLLVL.

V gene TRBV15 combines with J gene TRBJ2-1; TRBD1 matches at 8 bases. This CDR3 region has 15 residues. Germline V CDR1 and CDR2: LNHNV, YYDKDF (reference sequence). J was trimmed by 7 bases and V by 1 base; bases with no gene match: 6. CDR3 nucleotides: TGTGCCACCAGCAGAGCAGGGGGCTCCCAAAATGAGCAGTTCTTC. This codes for CATSRAGGSQNEQFF.

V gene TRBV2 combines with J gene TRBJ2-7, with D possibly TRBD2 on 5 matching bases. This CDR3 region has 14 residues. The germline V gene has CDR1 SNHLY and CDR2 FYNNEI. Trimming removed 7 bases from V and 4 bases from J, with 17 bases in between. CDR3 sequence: CASTTSGNKYEQYF. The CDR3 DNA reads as TGTGCCAGCACAACCTCCGGGAACAAGTACGAGCAGTACTTC.

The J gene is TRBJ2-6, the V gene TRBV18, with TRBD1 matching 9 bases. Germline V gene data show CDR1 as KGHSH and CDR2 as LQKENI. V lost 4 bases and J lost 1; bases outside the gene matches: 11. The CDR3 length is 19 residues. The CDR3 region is CASSRKLTGGDSGANVLTF. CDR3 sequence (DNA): TGTGCCAGCTCACGGAAGCTGACAGGGGGAGATTCTGGGGCCAACGTCCTGACTTTC.

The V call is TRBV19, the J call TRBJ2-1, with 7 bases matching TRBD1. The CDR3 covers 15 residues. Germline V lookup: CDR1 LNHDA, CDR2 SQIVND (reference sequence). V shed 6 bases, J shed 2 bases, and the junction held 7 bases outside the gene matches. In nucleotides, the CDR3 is TGTGCCAGTAGGCGGACAGGACAAACCTACAATGAGCAGTTCTTC. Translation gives CASRRTGQTYNEQFF.

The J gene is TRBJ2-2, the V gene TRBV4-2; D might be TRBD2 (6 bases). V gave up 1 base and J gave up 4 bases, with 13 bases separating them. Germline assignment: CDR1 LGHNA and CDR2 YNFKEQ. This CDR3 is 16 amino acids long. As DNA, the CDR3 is TGTGCCAGCAGCCAAGTTGCGGCCGGGGGCACCGGGGAGCTGTTTTTT. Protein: CASSQVAAGGTGELFF.

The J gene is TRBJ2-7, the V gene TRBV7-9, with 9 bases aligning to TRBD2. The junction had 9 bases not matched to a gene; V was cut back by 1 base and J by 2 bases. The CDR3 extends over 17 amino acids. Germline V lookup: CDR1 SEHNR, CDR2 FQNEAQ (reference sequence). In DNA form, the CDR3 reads TGTGCCAGCAGCTTAGTTGGTAGCGGGAGATCCGCCTACGAGCAGTACTTC. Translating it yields CASSLVGSGRSAYEQYF.

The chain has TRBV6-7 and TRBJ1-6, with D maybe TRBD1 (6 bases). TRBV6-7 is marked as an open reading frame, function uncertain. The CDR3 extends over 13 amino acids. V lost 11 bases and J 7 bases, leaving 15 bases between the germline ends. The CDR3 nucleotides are TGTGCCGGACCAAAGGGGGGGAATTCACCCCTCCACTTT. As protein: CAGPKGGNSPLHF.

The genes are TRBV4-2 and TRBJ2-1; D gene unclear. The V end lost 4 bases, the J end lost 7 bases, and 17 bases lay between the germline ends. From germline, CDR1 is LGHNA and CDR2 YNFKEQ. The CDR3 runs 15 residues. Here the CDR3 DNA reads TGTGCCAGCAGCCCTGAACCCCCTACGCCAAATGAGCAGTTCTTC. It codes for CASSPEPPTPNEQFF.

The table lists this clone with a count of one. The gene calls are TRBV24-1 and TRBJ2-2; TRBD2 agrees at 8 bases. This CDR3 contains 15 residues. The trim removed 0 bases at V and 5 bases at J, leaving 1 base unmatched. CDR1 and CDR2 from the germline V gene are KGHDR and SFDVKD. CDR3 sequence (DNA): TGTGCCACCAGTGATTTGGGACTAGCTACCGGGGAGCTGTTTTTT. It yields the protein CATSDLGLATGELFF.

Here the CDR3 DNA reads TGTGCCATCGGAACTGCAGGGGGCGTCGCCGGGGAGCTGTTTTTT. Translating gives CAIGTAGGVAGELFF. V usage is TRBV10-3 and J usage is TRBJ2-2; 8 nucleotides line up with TRBD1. The CDR3 has 15 residues. Germline values: CDR1 ENHRY, CDR2 SYGVKD. V lost 8 bases, J lost 6 bases, and 11 bases stayed unmatched.

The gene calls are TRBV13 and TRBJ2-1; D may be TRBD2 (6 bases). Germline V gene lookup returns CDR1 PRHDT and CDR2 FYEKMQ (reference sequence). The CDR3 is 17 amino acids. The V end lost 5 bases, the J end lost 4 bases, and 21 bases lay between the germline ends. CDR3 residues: CASSPGTAYLSYNEQFF. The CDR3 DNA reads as TGTGCCAGCAGCCCCGGGACTGCATATCTTTCTTACAATGAGCAGTTCTTC.

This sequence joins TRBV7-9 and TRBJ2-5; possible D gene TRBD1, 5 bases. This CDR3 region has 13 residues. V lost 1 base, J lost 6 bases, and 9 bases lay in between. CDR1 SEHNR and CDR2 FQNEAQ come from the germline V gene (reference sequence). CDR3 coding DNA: TGTGCCAGCAGCTTAGATCAGGGTCAGACCCAGTACTTC. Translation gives CASSLDQGQTQYF.

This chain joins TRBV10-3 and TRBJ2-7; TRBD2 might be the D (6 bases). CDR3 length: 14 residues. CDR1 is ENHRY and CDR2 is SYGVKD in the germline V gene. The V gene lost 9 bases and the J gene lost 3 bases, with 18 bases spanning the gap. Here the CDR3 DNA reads TGTGCCATAAATCCTAGCGAGGGGTTCTACGAGCAGTACTTC. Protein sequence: CAINPSEGFYEQYF.

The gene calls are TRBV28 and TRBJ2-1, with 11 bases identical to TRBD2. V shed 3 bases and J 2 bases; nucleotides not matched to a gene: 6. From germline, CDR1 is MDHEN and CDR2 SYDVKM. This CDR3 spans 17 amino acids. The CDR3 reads CASSLGFSGRAYNEQFF. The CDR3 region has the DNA TGTGCCAGCAGTTTGGGCTTTAGCGGGAGGGCCTACAATGAGCAGTTCTTC.

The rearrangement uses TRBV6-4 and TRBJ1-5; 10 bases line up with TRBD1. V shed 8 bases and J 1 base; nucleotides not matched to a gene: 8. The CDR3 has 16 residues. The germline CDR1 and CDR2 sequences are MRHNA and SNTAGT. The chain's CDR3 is CASVERDRGSNQPQHF. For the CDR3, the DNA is TGTGCCAGCGTTGAGCGGGACAGGGGAAGCAATCAGCCCCAGCATTTT.